These 27 T cell receptor beta chains were all obtained from the same sample, sequenced in a study of response to subunit inactivated influenza vaccine. One entry per CDR3 protein results from TCRdb running MiXCR on the RT-PCR reads. The table includes fewer than 700,000 distinct CDR3 sequences, 10% to 15% detected once. The sample consisted of PBMCs from blood, taken more than 35 days after vaccination. The receptors shown here come from a man aged 45-60 years who received an inactivated influenza vaccine.

The sample holds a few counts of this clonotype. V and J are TRBV11-2 and TRBJ1-3; the match to TRBD1 covers 11 bases. CDR1 SGHAT and CDR2 FQNNGV come from the germline V gene. This CDR3 is 18 amino acids long. The V segment lost 1 base and the J segment 0 bases; nucleotides outside the gene matches: 5. CDR3 coding DNA: TGTGCCAGCAGCTTAGTTGGGACAGGGGGGCACTCTGGAAACACCATATATTTT. This translates into CASSLVGTGGHSGNTIYF.

Ten or more counts support this clonotype. V usage is TRBV3-1 and J usage is TRBJ2-7, with D unclear. V lost 5 bases and J lost 7, with 12 bases in between. Per germline, CDR1 LGHDT and CDR2 YNNKEL (reference sequence). This CDR3 spans 12 amino acids. The CDR3: CASSSHDQEQYF. CDR3 coding DNA: TGTGCCAGCAGCAGCCACGACCAGGAGCAGTACTTC.

V usage is TRBV7-2 and J usage is TRBJ1-5; 9 bases line up with TRBD1. Looked up from germline, CDR1 is SGHTA and CDR2 is FQGNSA. This CDR3 region has 15 residues. The V segment lost 2 bases and the J segment 7 bases; nucleotides outside the gene matches: 6. CDR3 sequence: CASSLFSDRGQPQHF. The CDR3 bases are TGTGCCAGCAGCTTATTTTCGGACAGGGGACAGCCCCAGCATTTT.

The chain recombines TRBV28 with TRBJ1-2; no clear D gene. The V gene's germline CDR1 is MDHEN and CDR2 SYDVKM. The CDR3 covers 11 residues. V lost 6 bases and J lost 8, with 10 bases in between. For the CDR3, the DNA is TGTGCCAGCAGCAGCGCCTCCGGCTACACCTTC. Its protein product is CASSSASGYTF.

This clonotype came up a few times. The CDR3 nucleotides are TGTGCCTGGGGAAGACTAGCGGGACCTCTGGATGAGCAGTTCTTC. Its protein is CAWGRLAGPLDEQFF. The V gene is TRBV30, the J gene TRBJ2-1; 11 nucleotides align to TRBD2. There are 15 residues in the CDR3. Germline-derived CDR1 and CDR2 are GTSNPN and SVGIG (reference sequence). V gave up 5 bases and J gave up 8 bases; unmatched junction bases: 11.

A few counts support this clonotype. The CDR3 loop is CASSLLAGGLSYNEQFF. The CDR3 DNA reads TGTGCCAGCAGCTTACTAGCGGGAGGGCTCTCCTACAATGAGCAGTTCTTC. The V call is TRBV13, the J call TRBJ2-1; 12 positions match TRBD2. The ends lost 2 bases at V and 0 bases at J; junction bases unmatched: 2. CDR3 length: 17 amino acids. CDR1 is PRHDT, CDR2 FYEKMQ, per germline (reference sequence).

This clonotype has a handful of counts. The DNA of the CDR3 is TGTGCCAGCAGCAGTGGGGACAGACGGACCCAAGAGACCCAGTACTTC. Translated, it gives CASSSGDRRTQETQYF. The V gene is TRBV21-1, the J gene TRBJ2-5; the DNA was not used to check the table's D call, TRBD1. TRBV21-1 is classified as a pseudogene. The CDR3 spans 16 residues.

The chain's CDR3 is CAIRFRTGTNTEAFF. CDR3 in DNA: TGTGCCATCAGGTTTCGGACAGGAACGAACACTGAAGCTTTCTTT. J is TRBJ1-1 and V is TRBV10-3; 7 positions match TRBD1. Germline assignment: CDR1 ENHRY and CDR2 SYGVKD. The ends lost 6 bases at V and 1 base at J; junction bases unmatched: 8. The CDR3 extends over 15 amino acids.

This clonotype turned up a few times. The rearrangement links TRBV29-1 to TRBJ1-2, with unresolved D. This CDR3 has 13 residues. The V gene's germline CDR1 is SQVTM and CDR2 ANQGSEA. V shed 4 bases and J shed 5 bases, with 14 bases lying between them. The CDR3 coding sequence is TGCAGCGTTGTCTGGCGTCGAGGGTATGGCTACACCTTC. Encoded protein: CSVVWRRGYGYTF.

The chain couples TRBV20-1 to TRBJ2-5; possibly TRBD2 for D (6 bases). Germline values: CDR1 DFQATT, CDR2 SNEGSKA (reference sequence). The CDR3 contains 15 residues. Trimming pared 1 base from V and 0 bases from J, leaving 12 bases between. The DNA of the CDR3 is TGCAGTGCTAGAGTGGCTAGCGAACACCAAGAGACCCAGTACTTC. Amino acids: CSARVASEHQETQYF.

This clonotype was counted only a few times. The chain couples TRBV12-3 or TRBV12-4 to TRBJ1-2; no firm D call. The CDR3 is 15 residues long. V lost 3 bases and J lost 0, with 11 bases in between. The CDR3 here is CASSFRVGTNYGYTF. DNA for the CDR3: TGTGCCAGCAGTTTTCGGGTAGGGACTAACTATGGCTACACCTTC.

This clonotype was detected ten times or more. The J gene is TRBJ2-1, the V gene TRBV18; D is unclear. Germline V gene sequence: CDR1 KGHSH, CDR2 LQKENI. The V end lost 5 bases, the J end lost 5 bases, and 16 bases lay between the germline ends. CDR3 length: 15 residues. The CDR3 DNA reads as TGTGCCAGCTCAGGGGTTCTCAGCGCTAACAATGAGCAGTTCTTC. As protein: CASSGVLSANNEQFF. Full variable domain (missing parts from reference TRBV18 and TRBJ2-1): NAGVMQNPRHLVRRRGQEARLRCSPMKGHSHVYWYRQLPEEGLKFMVYLQKENIIDESGMPKERFSAEFPKEGPSILRIQQVVRGDSAAYFCASSGVLSANNEQFFGPGTRLTVL.

The chain couples TRBV28 to TRBJ2-3, with D tentatively TRBD2 (7 bases). The CDR3 covers 13 residues. Germline V CDR1 and CDR2: MDHEN, SYDVKM. CDR3: CVSRGQSTDTQYF. CDR3 nucleotide sequence: TGTGTCTCGCGGGGGCAGAGCACAGATACGCAGTATTTT.

This clonotype has more than one count but fewer than ten. The V and J genes are TRBV5-1 and TRBJ1-1, with a tentative D call TRBD1 (5 bases). V was cut by 0 bases and J by 6 bases, with 12 bases left in between. CDR1 SGHRS and CDR2 YFSETQ come from the germline V gene. The CDR3 is made up of 14 amino acids. This chain's CDR3 is CASSLGDFGSEAFF. The CDR3 DNA follows: TGCGCCAGCAGCTTGGGGGACTTTGGGTCTGAAGCTTTCTTT.

This clonotype was detected only once. This chain connects TRBV6-2 or TRBV6-3 to TRBJ2-3; no clear D gene. From germline, CDR1 is MNHEY and CDR2 SVGEGT. V was pared by 5 bases and J by 0 bases, with 9 bases between. The CDR3 loop spans 14 amino acids. CDR3 nucleotide sequence: TGTGCCAGCAGTCGGGCAGCTAGCACAGATACGCAGTATTTT. It codes for CASSRAASTDTQYF.

The chain recombines TRBV4-2 with TRBJ2-3, with TRBD2 as a possible D gene (5 bases). The CDR3 spans 16 residues. The V gene's germline CDR1 is LGHNA and CDR2 YNFKEQ. V shed 0 bases and J shed 2 bases, with 12 bases lying between them. The CDR3: CASSQEAGLHTDTQYF. CDR3 nucleotide sequence: TGTGCCAGCAGCCAAGAGGCAGGACTCCACACAGATACGCAGTATTTT.

The V gene is TRBV7-8, the J gene TRBJ1-2, with D perhaps matching TRBD1 (5 bases). Trimming cost V 2 bases and J 5 bases, with 12 bases left between them. Germline CDR1 and CDR2: SGHVS and FQNEAQ. The CDR3 runs to 14 residues. The CDR3 sequence is CASSLYRSTYGYTF. CDR3 nucleotides: TGTGCCAGCAGCTTATACAGGTCGACTTATGGCTACACCTTC.

The chain has TRBV20-1 and TRBJ2-5; 13 nucleotides line up with TRBD2. CDR3 length: 17 residues. Per germline, CDR1 DFQATT and CDR2 SNEGSKA (reference sequence). The J segment lost 4 bases and the V segment lost 3 bases, leaving 11 bases of the junction unmatched. CDR3 region: CSASVLAGGRRPETQYF. The CDR3 DNA is TGCAGTGCTAGTGTACTAGCGGGAGGGCGTAGGCCAGAGACCCAGTACTTC.

This clonotype was detected many times. This chain joins TRBV12-3 or TRBV12-4 and TRBJ2-5, with 7 bases lining up with TRBD1. The CDR3 is made up of 13 amino acids. V lost 5 bases, J lost 3 bases, and 3 bases stayed unmatched. This CDR3 is CASSGTAKETQYF. CDR3 nucleotides: TGTGCCAGCAGTGGGACAGCCAAAGAGACCCAGTACTTC.

The chain joins TRBV27 to TRBJ1-4; D is undetermined. The CDR3 is 13 residues long. Germline V gene lookup returns CDR1 MNHEY and CDR2 SMNVEV (reference sequence). Trimming cost V 4 bases and J 8 bases, with 11 bases left between them. CDR3 DNA sequence: TGTGCCAGCAGTTGGCAGGCGCGAGAAAAACTGTTTTTT. Residues: CASSWQAREKLFF.

The chain is built from TRBV5-3 and TRBJ1-6; tentative D call: TRBD1 (6 bases). TRBV5-3 is flagged as an ORF with uncertain function. Trimming took 3 bases from V and 7 from J, leaving 14 bases between them. This CDR3 is 15 amino acids long. CDR3 bases: TGTGCCAGAAGCTACGCTTTACAGGGAAATTCACCCCTCCACTTT. Its translation: CARSYALQGNSPLHF.

This clonotype was seen once. This chain connects TRBV5-1 to TRBJ1-1; 8 positions agree with TRBD1. Germline loops: CDR1 SGHRS, CDR2 YFSETQ. V was clipped by 2 bases and J by 10 bases; unmatched bases: 7. The length of the CDR3 is 13 residues. CDR3 nucleotide sequence: TGCGCCAGCAGCTTAACGACAGGGGCGGGAGCTTTCTTT. Its translation: CASSLTTGAGAFF.

V gene TRBV23-1 combines with J gene TRBJ1-5; 7 bases agree with TRBD1. TRBV23-1 is placed among ORFs of uncertain function. The CDR3 totals 15 residues. V trimming: 10 bases; J trimming: 1 base; junction bases outside the gene matches: 10. The CDR3 protein is CANVGGGRSNQPQHF. The DNA of the CDR3 is TGCGCCAACGTCGGAGGGGGCAGGAGCAATCAGCCCCAGCATTTT.

This clonotype was seen at least ten times. J is TRBJ2-2 and V is TRBV12-3 or TRBV12-4; D perhaps matches TRBD1 (5 bases). The V end was cut by 7 bases, the J end by 3 bases, with 9 bases between. The CDR3 sequence is 13 residues long. In DNA form, the CDR3 reads TGTGCCAGCACTCCGACAGACACCGGGGAGCTGTTTTTT. The encoded protein is CASTPTDTGELFF.

This clonotype was found a few times. The chain uses TRBV4-1 and TRBJ2-1, with D possibly being TRBD2 (7 bases). Per the germline V gene, CDR1 is MGHRA and CDR2 is YSYEKL. The CDR3 is made up of 17 amino acids. Trimming took 4 bases from V and 0 from J, leaving 16 bases between them. DNA for the CDR3: TGCGCCAGCAGCCCCCCGGGGGGCCCTAGCTCCTACAATGAGCAGTTCTTC. This encodes CASSPPGGPSSYNEQFF.

The chain couples TRBV6-2 or TRBV6-3 to TRBJ2-1, with TRBD1 as a possible D gene (6 bases). CDR3 length: 17 residues. Germline assignment: CDR1 MNHEY and CDR2 SVGEGT. V was cut by 0 bases and J by 2 bases, with 14 bases left in between. CDR3: CASSYSPDRRTYNEQFF. The CDR3 DNA reads as TGTGCCAGCAGTTACTCCCCCGACAGGAGAACCTACAATGAGCAGTTCTTC.

This clonotype has ten or more counts. This chain joins TRBV4-2 and TRBJ2-3, with 7 nucleotides matching TRBD2. Trimming at V came to 4 bases and at J to 0 bases, leaving 4 bases not matched to a gene. Germline V gene lookup returns CDR1 LGHNA and CDR2 YNFKEQ. This CDR3 contains 15 residues. The CDR3 coding sequence is TGTGCCAGCAGCCCCCGGGGGGTGAGCACAGATACGCAGTATTTT. The encoded protein is CASSPRGVSTDTQYF.